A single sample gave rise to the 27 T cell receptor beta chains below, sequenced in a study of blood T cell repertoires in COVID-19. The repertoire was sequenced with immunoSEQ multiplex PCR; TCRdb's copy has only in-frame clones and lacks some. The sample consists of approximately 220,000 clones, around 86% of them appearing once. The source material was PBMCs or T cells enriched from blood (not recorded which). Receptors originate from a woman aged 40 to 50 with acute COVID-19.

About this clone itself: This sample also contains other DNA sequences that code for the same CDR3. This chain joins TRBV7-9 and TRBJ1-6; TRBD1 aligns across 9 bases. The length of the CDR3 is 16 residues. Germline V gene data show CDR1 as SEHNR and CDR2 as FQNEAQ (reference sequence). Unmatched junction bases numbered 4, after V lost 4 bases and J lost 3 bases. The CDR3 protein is CASSSGQGFYNSPLHF. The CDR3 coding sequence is TGTGCCAGCAGCTCGGGACAGGGATTCTATAATTCACCCCTCCACTTT. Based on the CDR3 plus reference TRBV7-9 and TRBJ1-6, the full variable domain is DTGVSQNPRHKITKRGQNVTFRCDPISEHNRLYWYRQTLGQGPEFLTYFQNEAQLEKSRLLSDRFSAERPKGSFSTLEIQRTEQGDSAMYLCASSSGQGFYNSPLHFGNGTRLTVT.

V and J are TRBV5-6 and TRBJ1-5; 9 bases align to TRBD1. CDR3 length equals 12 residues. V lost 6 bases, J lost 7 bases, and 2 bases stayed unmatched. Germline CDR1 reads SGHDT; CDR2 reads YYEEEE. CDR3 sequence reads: CASTTGGQPQHF. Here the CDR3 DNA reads TGTGCCAGCACGACAGGGGGACAGCCCCAGCATTTT.

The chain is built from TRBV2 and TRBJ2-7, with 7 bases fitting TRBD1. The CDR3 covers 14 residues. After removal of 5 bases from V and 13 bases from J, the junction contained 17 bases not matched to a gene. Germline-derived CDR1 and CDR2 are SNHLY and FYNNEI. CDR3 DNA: TGTGCCAGCAGTCCGGGTCCGGGACAGTTTTTGACATACTTC. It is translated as CASSPGPGQFLTYF.

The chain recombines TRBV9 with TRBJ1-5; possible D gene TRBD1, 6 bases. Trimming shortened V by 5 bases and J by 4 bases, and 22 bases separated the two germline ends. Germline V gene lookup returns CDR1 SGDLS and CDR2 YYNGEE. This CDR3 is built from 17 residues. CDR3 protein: CASRDAPRNRVNQPQHF. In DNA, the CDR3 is TGTGCCAGCAGGGACGCTCCCCGTAACAGGGTTAATCAGCCCCAGCATTTT.

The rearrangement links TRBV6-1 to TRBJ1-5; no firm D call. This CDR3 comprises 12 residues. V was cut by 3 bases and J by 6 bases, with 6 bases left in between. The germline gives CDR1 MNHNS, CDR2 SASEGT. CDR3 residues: CASSERSQPQHF. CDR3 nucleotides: TGTGCCAGCAGTGAGAGAAGTCAGCCCCAGCATTTT.

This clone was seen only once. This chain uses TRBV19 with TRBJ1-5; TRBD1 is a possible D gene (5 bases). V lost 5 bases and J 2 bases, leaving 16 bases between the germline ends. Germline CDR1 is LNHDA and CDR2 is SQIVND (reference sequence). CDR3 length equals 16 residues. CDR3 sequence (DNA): TGTGCCAGTAGTTCTCGCCAGGGAATTGGCAATCAGCCCCAGCATTTT. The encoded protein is CASSSRQGIGNQPQHF.

The CDR3 sequence is CASSNRGPTGGVGNGYTF. In DNA form, the CDR3 reads TGTGCCAGCAGCAACAGGGGGCCCACAGGGGGCGTCGGAAATGGCTACACCTTC. The chain is built from TRBV7-2 and TRBJ1-2; 9 bases agree with TRBD1. CDR3 length: 18 residues. After removal of 5 bases from V and 6 bases from J, the junction contained 19 bases not matched to a gene. Germline V gene data show CDR1 as SGHTA and CDR2 as FQGNSA.

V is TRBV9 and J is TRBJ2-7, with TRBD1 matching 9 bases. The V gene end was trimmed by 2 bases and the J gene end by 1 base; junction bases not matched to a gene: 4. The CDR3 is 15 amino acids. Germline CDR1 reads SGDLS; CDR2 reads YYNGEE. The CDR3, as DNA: TGTGCCAGCAGCGTCCGGGACAGGGCTTCCTACGAGCAGTACTTC. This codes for CASSVRDRASYEQYF.

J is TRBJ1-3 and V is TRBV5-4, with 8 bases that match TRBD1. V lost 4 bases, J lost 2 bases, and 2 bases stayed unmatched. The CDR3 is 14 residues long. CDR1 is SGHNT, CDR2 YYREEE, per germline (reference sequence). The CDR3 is CASSIQGAGNTIYF. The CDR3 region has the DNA TGTGCCAGCAGCATACAGGGGGCTGGAAACACCATATATTTT.

In nucleotides, the CDR3 is TGTGCCTGGAGCCCAATACAGGGTTACTATGGCTACACCTTC. Translating gives CAWSPIQGYYGYTF. V and J are TRBV30 and TRBJ1-2; possibly TRBD1 for D (6 bases). CDR1 is GTSNPN, CDR2 SVGIG, per germline (reference sequence). The CDR3 loop spans 14 amino acids. V lost 3 bases to trimming and J lost 3 bases, with 14 bases between them. The entire variable domain, with the rest obtained from reference TRBV30 and TRBJ1-2, is as follows: SQTIHQWPATLVQPVGSPLSLECTVEGTSNPNLYWYRQAAGRGLQLLFYSVGIGQISSEVPQNLSASRPQDRQFILSSKKLLLSDSGFYLCAWSPIQGYYGYTFGSGTRLTVV.

CDR3 residues: CASRPEAALGTEAFF. The CDR3 nucleotides are TGTGCCAGCAGACCTGAAGCGGCCCTTGGCACTGAAGCTTTCTTT. The V gene is TRBV27, the J gene TRBJ1-1; no reliable D call. This CDR3 region has 15 residues. V lost 6 bases and J 4 bases, leaving 18 bases between the germline ends. CDR1 and CDR2 (germline): MNHEY, SMNVEV (reference sequence).

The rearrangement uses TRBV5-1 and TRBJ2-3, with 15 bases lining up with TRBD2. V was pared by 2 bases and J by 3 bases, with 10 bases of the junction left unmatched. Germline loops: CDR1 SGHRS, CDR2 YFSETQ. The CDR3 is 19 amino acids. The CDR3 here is CASSFGLAGGPSVTDTQYF. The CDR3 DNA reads TGCGCCAGCAGCTTCGGACTAGCGGGGGGGCCGAGTGTTACAGATACGCAGTATTTT.

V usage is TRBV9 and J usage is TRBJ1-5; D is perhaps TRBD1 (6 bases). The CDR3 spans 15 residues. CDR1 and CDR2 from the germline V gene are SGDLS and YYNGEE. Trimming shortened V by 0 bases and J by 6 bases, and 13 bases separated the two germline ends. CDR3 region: CASSVGTGGAQPQHF. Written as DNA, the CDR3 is TGTGCCAGCAGCGTAGGCACGGGGGGGGCTCAGCCCCAGCATTTT.

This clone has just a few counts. CDR3 loop: CASSQSQGSYEQYF. CDR3 in DNA: TGCGCCAGCAGCCAATCGCAGGGCTCCTACGAGCAGTACTTC. The chain employs TRBV4-3 and TRBJ2-7; TRBD1 might be the D (5 bases). V dropped 2 bases and J dropped 0 bases, with 8 bases sitting between them. Germline V gene data show CDR1 as LGHNA and CDR2 as YSLEER. The CDR3 sequence is 14 residues long.

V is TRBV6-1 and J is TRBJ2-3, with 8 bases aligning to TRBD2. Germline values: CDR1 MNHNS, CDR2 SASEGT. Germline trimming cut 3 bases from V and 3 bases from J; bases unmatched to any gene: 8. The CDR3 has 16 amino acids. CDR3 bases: TGTGCCAGCAGTGAGCCCGGGGGGGCCTGGACAGATACGCAGTATTTT. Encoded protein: CASSEPGGAWTDTQYF.

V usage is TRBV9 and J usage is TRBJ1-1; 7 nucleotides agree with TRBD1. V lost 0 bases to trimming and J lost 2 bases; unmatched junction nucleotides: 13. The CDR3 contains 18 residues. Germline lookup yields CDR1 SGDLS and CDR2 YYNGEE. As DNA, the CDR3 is TGTGCCAGCAGCGTAGCTACAACGGGACAGAGTTTTAACACTGAAGCTTTCTTT. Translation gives CASSVATTGQSFNTEAFF.

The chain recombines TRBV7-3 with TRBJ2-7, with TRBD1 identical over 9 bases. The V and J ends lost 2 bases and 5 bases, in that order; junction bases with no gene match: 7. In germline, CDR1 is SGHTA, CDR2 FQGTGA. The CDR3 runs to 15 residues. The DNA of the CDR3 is TGTGCCAGCAGCTTAGGACCGGGACAGGGAAACGAGCAGTACTTC. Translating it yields CASSLGPGQGNEQYF.

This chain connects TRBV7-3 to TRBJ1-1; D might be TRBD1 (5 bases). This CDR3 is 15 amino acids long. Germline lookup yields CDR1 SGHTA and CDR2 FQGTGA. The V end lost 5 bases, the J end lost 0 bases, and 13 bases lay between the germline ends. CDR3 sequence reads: CASSPTVGLNTEAFF. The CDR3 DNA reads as TGTGCCAGCAGCCCTACGGTGGGGCTGAACACTGAAGCTTTCTTT.

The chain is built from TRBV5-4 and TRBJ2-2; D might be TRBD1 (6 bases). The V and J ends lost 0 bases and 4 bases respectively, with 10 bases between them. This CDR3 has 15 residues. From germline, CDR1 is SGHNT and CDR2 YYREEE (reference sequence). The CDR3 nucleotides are TGTGCCAGCAGCTTGGCAGGGGCCGGCACCGGGGAGCTGTTTTTT. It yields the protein CASSLAGAGTGELFF.

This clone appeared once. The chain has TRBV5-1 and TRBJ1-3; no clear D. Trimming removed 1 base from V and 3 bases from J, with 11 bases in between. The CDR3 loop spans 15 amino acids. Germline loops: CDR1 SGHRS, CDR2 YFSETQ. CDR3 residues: CASSLPGEGGNTIYF. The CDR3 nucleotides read TGCGCCAGCAGCTTGCCGGGAGAGGGTGGAAACACCATATATTTT.

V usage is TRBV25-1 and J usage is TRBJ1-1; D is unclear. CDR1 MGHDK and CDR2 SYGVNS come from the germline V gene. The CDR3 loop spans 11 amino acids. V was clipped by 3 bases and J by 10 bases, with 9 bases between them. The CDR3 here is CASSEGERAFF. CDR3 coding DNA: TGTGCCAGCAGTGAGGGAGAACGAGCTTTCTTT.

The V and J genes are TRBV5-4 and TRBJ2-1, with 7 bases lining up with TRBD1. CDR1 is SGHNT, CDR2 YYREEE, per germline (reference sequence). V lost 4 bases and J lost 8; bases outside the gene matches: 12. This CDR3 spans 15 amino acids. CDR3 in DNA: TGTGCCAGCAGCGCTACGGCAGGGGGAAGCTATGAGCAGTTCTTC. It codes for CASSATAGGSYEQFF.

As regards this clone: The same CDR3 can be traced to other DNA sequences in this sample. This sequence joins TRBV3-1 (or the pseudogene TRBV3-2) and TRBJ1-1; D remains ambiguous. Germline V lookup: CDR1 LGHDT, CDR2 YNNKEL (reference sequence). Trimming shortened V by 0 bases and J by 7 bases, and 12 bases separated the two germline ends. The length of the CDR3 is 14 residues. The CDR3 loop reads CASSQDSRASEAFF. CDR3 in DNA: TGTGCCAGCAGCCAAGATTCGAGGGCCAGTGAAGCTTTCTTT.

The chain's CDR3 is CASSGDKAARFFSYGYTF. CDR3 DNA: TGTGCCAGCAGCGGGGACAAGGCTGCACGTTTTTTTAGCTATGGCTACACCTTC. The chain has TRBV7-9 and TRBJ1-2; a weak D match, TRBD1 (6 bases). Germline loops: CDR1 SEHNR, CDR2 FQNEAQ (reference sequence). The CDR3 is made up of 18 amino acids. V was shortened by 5 bases and J by 4 bases, with 26 bases between the two germline ends.

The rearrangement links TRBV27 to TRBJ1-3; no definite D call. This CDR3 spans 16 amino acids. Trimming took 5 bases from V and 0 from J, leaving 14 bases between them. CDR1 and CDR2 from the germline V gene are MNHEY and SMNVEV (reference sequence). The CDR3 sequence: CASSPGWVPSGNTIYF. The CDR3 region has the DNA TGTGCCAGCAGTCCCGGGTGGGTCCCCTCTGGAAACACCATATATTTT.

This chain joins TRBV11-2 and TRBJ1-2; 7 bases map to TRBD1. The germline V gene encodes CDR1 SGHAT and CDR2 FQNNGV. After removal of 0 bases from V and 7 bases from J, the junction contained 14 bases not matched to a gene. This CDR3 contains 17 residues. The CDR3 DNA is TGTGCCAGCAGCTTAGAGCTATTCGGGACAGAAGAAAGTGGCTACACCTTC. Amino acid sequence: CASSLELFGTEESGYTF. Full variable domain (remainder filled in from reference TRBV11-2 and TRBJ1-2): EAGVAQSPRYKIIEKRQSVAFWCNPISGHATLYWYQQILGQGPKLLIQFQNNGVVDDSQLPKDRFSAERLKGVDSTLKIQPAKLEDSAVYLCASSLELFGTEESGYTFGSGTRLTVV.

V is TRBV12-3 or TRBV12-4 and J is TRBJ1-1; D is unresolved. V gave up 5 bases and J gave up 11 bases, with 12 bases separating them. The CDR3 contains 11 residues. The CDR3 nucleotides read TGTGCCAGCAGTGCCTCCATCGGGGCTTTCTTT. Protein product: CASSASIGAFF.